This is a list of T cell receptor beta chains from one sample in a study of regulatory T cells in long-lasting Graves disease. Each CDR3 protein gets one entry after TCRdb re-called the multiplex PCR reads with MiXCR. This table holds 450,000 to 700,000 distinct CDR3 sequences, 13% found once. These data also formed part of another study, on T cells in Graves' hyperthyroidism and ophthalmopathy.

Sequences were derived from peripheral blood mononuclear cells (PBMCs), sampled at new diagnosis, from a patient treated with antithyroid drugs. These receptors all come from a man younger than 45 with Graves disease. Both conserved end residues are part of each CDR3. D genes are given only for firm matches. A clone size is listed for some rows: how often the clone was seen (once, few, many), or a class if it is expanded.

size | D | J | V | DNA | CDR3
many | NA | TRBJ2-7 | TRBV2 | TGTGCCAGCACCTTTCGGGGACTCGTATCCTACGAGCAGTACTTC | CASTFRGLVSYEQYF
NA | TRBD1 | TRBJ2-1 | TRBV10-3 | TGTGCCATTCGGGACAGGGGGCCCCATGAGCAGTTCTTC | CAIRDRGPHEQFF
many | TRBD1 | TRBJ1-1 | TRBV30 | TGTGCCTGGAGTCCCCAGACAGGGGAGAGCACTGAAGCTTTCTTT | CAWSPQTGESTEAFF
many | TRBD1 | TRBJ1-6 | TRBV12-3/TRBV12-4 | TGTGCCAGCAGTTCAGACACAGGGGGCGCGCCCCTCCACTTT | CASSSDTGGAPLHF
many | NA | TRBJ2-3 | TRBV11-1 | TGTGCCAGCAGCTTAAGCCCTGTCGATACGCAGTATTTT | CASSLSPVDTQYF
many | TRBD1 | TRBJ2-5 | TRBV2 | TGTGCCAGCAGTAGTACAGGGGATTACCAAGAGACCCAGTACTTC | CASSSTGDYQETQYF
few | TRBD2 | TRBJ2-1 | TRBV19 | TGTGCCAGTAGTATGCCCCCCCAAAGGCTAGCGGGTCGGAAGCAGTTCTTC | CASSMPPQRLAGRKQFF
many | TRBD2 | TRBJ2-1 | TRBV30 | TGTGCCTGGAGTAATTCGGGACTAGCGGATGAGCAGTTCTTC | CAWSNSGLADEQFF
many | NA | TRBJ2-1 | TRBV19 | TGTGCCAGTAGTATAGGCCCTAGGGGGGCGTTAGACGATGAGCAGTTCTTC | CASSIGPRGALDDEQFF
many | NA | TRBJ1-5 | TRBV12-3/TRBV12-4 | TGTGCCAGCAGTGCGGACTGGGCCCAGCATTTT | CASSADWAQHF
many | TRBD1 | TRBJ2-5 | TRBV24-1 | TGTGCCACCAGTGACCGCCGGACAGGAGAGACCCAGTACTTC | CATSDRRTGETQYF
many | NA | TRBJ2-5 | TRBV20-1 | TGCAGTGCTAGAGATTTGAAAGACCAAGAGACCCAGTACTTC | CSARDLKDQETQYF
NA | NA | TRBJ1-2 | TRBV5-6 | TGTGCCAGCAGCTTGGCCGGCCCAGGGAGCTATGGCTACACCTTC | CASSLAGPGSYGYTF
NA | NA | TRBJ2-3 | TRBV6-5 | TGTGCCAGCAGTTACGAGCCGAGCACAGATACGCAGTATTTT | CASSYEPSTDTQYF
few | NA | TRBJ2-1 | TRBV6-9 | TGTGCCAGCAGTTGGAGGGGAAATGAGCAGTTCTTC | CASSWRGNEQFF
few | NA | TRBJ2-7 | TRBV7-6 | TGTGCCAGCAGCTTTCTCCTGGCGGGGGCTGAGGAGCAGTACTTC | CASSFLLAGAEEQYF
NA | NA | TRBJ2-2 | TRBV11-2 | TGCGCCAGCAGCCACAAAGGGGCCGGGGAGCTGTTTTTT | CASSHKGAGELFF
NA | NA | TRBJ1-5 | TRBV18 | TGTGCCAGCTCACCCGGGCGGGGGAGCAATCAGCCCCAGCATTTT | CASSPGRGSNQPQHF
many | NA | TRBJ2-2 | TRBV6-5 | TGTGCCAGCAGTTACCCCTTAGGCACCCGTACCGGGGAGCTGTTTTTT | CASSYPLGTRTGELFF
NA | NA | TRBJ1-1 | TRBV6-9 | TGTGCCAGCAGTTACTCGAACAAAGGGAACACTGAAGCTTTCTTT | CASSYSNKGNTEAFF
many | NA | TRBJ2-7 | TRBV30 | TGTGCCTGGGCTAGCGACCTATCCTACGAGCAGTACTTC | CAWASDLSYEQYF
few | NA | TRBJ1-5 | TRBV15 | TGTGCCACCAGCAGAGATATGAAAGGACACGTATCTAATCAGCCCCAGCATTTT | CATSRDMKGHVSNQPQHF
many | NA | TRBJ2-3 | TRBV29-1 | TGCAGCGCTGGGGTAGTACGCGTCACAGATACGCAGTATTTT | CSAGVVRVTDTQYF
NA | NA | TRBJ2-3 | TRBV20-1 | TGCAGTGCTAGGGATCTGATGGGAGGCACAGATACGCAGTATTTT | CSARDLMGGTDTQYF
many | TRBD1 | TRBJ2-5 | TRBV27 | TGTGCCAGCAGTTCACAGGGGGGAGAGACCCAGTACTTC | CASSSQGGETQYF
few | NA | TRBJ2-2 | TRBV19 | TGTGCCACCGCCCCGCTAGCGAACACCGGGGAGCTGTTTTTT | CATAPLANTGELFF
NA | TRBD2 | TRBJ2-7 | TRBV20-1 | TGCAGTGCTAGTCGTCGCGGGGGTCCCTTGAGGGAGCAGTACTTC | CSASRRGGPLREQYF
many | NA | TRBJ2-3 | TRBV20-1 | TGCAGTGCTAGAGAGAGCGGAAGTGCGTATTTT | CSARESGSAYF
many | NA | TRBJ2-5 | TRBV4-1 | TGCGCCAGCAGCCAAGGATTAGCGCCGGGTGAGACCCAGTACTTC | CASSQGLAPGETQYF
few | NA | TRBJ1-3 | TRBV12-3/TRBV12-4 | TGTGCCAGCAGTTTTGGGCTAAGCTCTGGAAACACCATATATTTT | CASSFGLSSGNTIYF
NA | NA | TRBJ1-1 | TRBV5-6 | TGTGCCAGCAGCTTTGTAGGGGCGGATGAAGCTTTCTTT | CASSFVGADEAFF
NA | TRBD2 | TRBJ2-1 | TRBV20-1 | TGCAGTGCTAGAGATGATAGCGGGATCCCCCGGGAGCAGTTCTTC | CSARDDSGIPREQFF
few | NA | TRBJ1-2 | TRBV5-1 | TGCGCCAGCAGCTTGGCCCTCGATGGTAACTATGGCTACACCTTC | CASSLALDGNYGYTF
many | TRBD1 | TRBJ2-7 | TRBV24-1 | TGTGCCACCAGTGACGGTGGGACAGTTGGTACCTACGAGCAGTACTTC | CATSDGGTVGTYEQYF